This T cell receptor (beta chain) is from a study of T cell responses to AZD1222 COVID-19 vaccine. General study results and limits: Regions left unmutated in variants are reportedly the target of nearly half of spike-specific TCRs. Donors, mostly white British, included more females; clonal diversity was possibly underestimated. Spike-specific TCR breadth rose after two AZD1222 doses, and depth rose as well.

Sequencing was performed with immunoSEQ multiplex PCR; in TCRdb, only in-frame clones are kept and a portion is missing. The sample records about 110,000 clones, roughly 90% being singletons. With respect to this clone: Its antigen is as yet unknown.

CDR3 length: 16 residues. Losses at the gene ends were 3 bases for V and 5 bases for J; bases not matched to a gene: 12. Germline CDR1 KGHSH, CDR2 LQKENI. This receptor was taken from an adult in good health. This chain links TRBV18 with TRBJ1-2; TRBD1 matches at 7 bases. The input for sequencing was peripheral blood, taken on day 0 of AZD1222 vaccination. The CDR3 sequence: CASSPIRDSQPYGYTF. Here the CDR3 DNA reads TGTGCCAGCTCACCGATTCGGGACAGTCAACCTTATGGCTACACCTTC. Full variable domain (missing parts from reference TRBV18 and TRBJ1-2): NAGVMQNPRHLVRRRGQEARLRCSPMKGHSHVYWYRQLPEEGLKFMVYLQKENIIDESGMPKERFSAEFPKEGPSILRIQQVVRGDSAAYFCASSPIRDSQPYGYTFGSGTRLTVV.